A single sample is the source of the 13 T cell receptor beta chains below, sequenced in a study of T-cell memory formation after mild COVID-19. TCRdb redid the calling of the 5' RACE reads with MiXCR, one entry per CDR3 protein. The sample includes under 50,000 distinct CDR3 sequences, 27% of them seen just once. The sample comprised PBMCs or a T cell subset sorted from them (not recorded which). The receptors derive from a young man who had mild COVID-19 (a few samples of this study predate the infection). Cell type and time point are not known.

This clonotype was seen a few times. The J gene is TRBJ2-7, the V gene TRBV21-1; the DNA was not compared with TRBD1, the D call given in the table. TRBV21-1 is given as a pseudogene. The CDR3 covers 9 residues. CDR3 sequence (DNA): TGTGCCAGCAGCCCTTATCCCCCCGTC. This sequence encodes CASSPYPPV.

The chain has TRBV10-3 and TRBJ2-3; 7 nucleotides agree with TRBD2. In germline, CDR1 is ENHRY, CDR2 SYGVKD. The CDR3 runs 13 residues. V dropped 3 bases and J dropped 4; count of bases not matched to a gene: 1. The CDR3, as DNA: TGTGCCATCAGTGATGCGGGGGCAGATACGCAGTATTTT. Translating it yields CAISDAGADTQYF.

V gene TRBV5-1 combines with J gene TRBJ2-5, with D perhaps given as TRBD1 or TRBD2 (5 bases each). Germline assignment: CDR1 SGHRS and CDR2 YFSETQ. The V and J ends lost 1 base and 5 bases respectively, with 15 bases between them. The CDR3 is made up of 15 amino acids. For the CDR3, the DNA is TGCGCCAGCAGCTTGAGGCAGGGACCGCAGGAGACCCAGTACTTC. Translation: CASSLRQGPQETQYF. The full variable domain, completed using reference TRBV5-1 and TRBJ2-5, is KAGVTQTPRYLIKTRGQQVTLSCSPISGHRSVSWYQQTPGQGLQFLFEYFSETQRNKGNFPGRFSGRQFSNSRSEMNVSTLELGDSALYLCASSLRQGPQETQYFGPGTRLLVL.

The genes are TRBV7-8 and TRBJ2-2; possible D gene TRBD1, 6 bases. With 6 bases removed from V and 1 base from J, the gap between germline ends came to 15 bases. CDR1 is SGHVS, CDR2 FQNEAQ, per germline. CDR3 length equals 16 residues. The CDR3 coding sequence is TGTGCCAGCAGAAGCAGAGGACAGCAGAACACCGGGGAGCTGTTTTTT. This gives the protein CASRSRGQQNTGELFF.

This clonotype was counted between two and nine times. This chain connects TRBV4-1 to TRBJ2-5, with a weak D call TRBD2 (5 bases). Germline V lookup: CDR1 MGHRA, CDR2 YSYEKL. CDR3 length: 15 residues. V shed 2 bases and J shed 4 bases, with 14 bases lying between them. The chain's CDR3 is CASSQWLAHGETQYF. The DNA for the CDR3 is TGCGCCAGCAGCCAATGGCTAGCACATGGAGAGACCCAGTACTTC.

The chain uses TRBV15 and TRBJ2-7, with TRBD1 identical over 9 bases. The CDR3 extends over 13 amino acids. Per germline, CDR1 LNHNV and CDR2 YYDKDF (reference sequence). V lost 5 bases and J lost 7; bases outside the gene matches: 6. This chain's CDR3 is CATSRGTGWEQYV. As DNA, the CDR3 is TGTGCCACCAGCCGCGGGACAGGGTGGGAGCAGTACGTC.

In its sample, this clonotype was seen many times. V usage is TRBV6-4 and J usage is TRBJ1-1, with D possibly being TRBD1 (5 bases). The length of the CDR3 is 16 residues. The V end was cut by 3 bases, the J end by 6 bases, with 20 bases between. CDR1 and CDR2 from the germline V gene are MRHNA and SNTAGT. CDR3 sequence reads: CASSEGEGAGHAEAFF. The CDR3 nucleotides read TGTGCCAGCAGTGAAGGAGAAGGGGCCGGGCACGCTGAAGCTTTCTTT.

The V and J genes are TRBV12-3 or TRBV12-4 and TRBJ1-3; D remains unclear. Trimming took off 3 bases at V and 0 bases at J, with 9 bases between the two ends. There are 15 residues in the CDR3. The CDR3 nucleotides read TGTGCCAGCAGTTTCGATGGGATCTCTGGAAACACCATATATTTT. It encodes CASSFDGISGNTIYF.

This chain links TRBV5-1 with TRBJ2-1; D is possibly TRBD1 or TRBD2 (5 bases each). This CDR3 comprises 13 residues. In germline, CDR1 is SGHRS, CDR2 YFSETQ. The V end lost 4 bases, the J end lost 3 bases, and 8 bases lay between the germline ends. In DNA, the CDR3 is TGCGCCAGCAGCCCGGGGCGCTACAATGAGCAGTTCTTC. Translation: CASSPGRYNEQFF.

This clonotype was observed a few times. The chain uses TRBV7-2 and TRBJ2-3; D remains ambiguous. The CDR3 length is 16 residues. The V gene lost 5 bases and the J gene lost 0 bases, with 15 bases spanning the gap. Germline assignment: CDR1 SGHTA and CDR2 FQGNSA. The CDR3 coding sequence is TGTGCCAGCAGCGTGGGAACAGCTACTAGCACAGATACGCAGTATTTT. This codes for CASSVGTATSTDTQYF.

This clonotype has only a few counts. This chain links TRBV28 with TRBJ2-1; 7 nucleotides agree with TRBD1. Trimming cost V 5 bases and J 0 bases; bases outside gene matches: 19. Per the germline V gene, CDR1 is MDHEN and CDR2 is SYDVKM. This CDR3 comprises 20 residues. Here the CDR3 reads CASSPSDRESYTLSYNEQFF. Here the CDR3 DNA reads TGTGCCAGCAGTCCATCAGACAGGGAATCATATACCCTCTCCTACAATGAGCAGTTCTTC.

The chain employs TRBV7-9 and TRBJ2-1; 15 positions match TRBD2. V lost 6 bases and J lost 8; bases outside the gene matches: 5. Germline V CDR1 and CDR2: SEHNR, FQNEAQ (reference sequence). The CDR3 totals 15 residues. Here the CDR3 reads CASRQGLAGGHEQFF. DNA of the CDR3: TGTGCCAGCAGACAGGGACTAGCGGGGGGACATGAGCAGTTCTTC.

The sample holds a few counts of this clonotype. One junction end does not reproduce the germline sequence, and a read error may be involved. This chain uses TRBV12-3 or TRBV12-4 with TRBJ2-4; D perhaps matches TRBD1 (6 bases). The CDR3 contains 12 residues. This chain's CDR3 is CASSPTGTPSGF. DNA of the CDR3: TGTGCCAGCAGCCCCACCGGGACACCCAGCGGCTTC.